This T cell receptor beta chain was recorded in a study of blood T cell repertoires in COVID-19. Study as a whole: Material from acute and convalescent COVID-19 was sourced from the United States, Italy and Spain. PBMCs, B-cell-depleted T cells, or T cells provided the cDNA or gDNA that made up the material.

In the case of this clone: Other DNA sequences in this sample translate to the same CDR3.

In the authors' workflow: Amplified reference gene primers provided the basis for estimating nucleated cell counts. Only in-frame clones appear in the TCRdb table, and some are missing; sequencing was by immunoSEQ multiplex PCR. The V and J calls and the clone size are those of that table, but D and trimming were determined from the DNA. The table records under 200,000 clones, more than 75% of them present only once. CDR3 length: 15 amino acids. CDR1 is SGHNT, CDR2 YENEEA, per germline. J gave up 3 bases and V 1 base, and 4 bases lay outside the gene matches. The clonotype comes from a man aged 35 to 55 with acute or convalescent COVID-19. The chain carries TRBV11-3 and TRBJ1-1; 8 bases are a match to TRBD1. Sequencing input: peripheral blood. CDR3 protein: CASSLGTGKDTEAFF. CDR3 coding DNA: TGTGCCAGCAGCTTAGGGACAGGGAAAGACACTGAAGCTTTCTTT.